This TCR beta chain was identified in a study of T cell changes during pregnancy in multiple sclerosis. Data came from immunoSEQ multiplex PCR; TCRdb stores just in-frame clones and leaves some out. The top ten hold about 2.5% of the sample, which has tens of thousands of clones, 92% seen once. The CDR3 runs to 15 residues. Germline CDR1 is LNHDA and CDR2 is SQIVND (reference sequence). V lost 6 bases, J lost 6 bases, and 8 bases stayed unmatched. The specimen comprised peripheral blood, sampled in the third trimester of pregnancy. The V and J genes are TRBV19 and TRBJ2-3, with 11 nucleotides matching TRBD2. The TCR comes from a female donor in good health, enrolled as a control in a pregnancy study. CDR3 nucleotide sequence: TGTGCCAGTAGAGATAGCGGGGGGGCCTCCGATACGCAGTATTTT. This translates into CASRDSGGASDTQYF.